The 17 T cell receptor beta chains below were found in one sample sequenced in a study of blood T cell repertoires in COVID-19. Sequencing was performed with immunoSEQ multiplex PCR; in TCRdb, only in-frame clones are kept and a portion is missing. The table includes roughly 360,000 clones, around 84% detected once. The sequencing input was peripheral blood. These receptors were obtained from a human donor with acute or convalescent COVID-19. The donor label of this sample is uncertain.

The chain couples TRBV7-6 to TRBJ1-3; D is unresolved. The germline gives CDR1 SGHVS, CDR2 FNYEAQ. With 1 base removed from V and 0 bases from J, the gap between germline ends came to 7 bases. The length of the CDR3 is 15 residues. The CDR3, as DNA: TGTGCCAGCAGCTTAGTCATCGGCTCTGGAAACACCATATATTTT. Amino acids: CASSLVIGSGNTIYF.

CDR3 sequence (DNA): TGTGCCAGCAGCCAAGATCTCATACGAGGGACAGGGGTGTACGAGCAGTACTTC. Its translation: CASSQDLIRGTGVYEQYF. The V gene is TRBV4-2, the J gene TRBJ2-7; 10 bases align to TRBD1. The V segment lost 0 bases and the J segment 4 bases; nucleotides outside the gene matches: 12. The CDR3 extends over 18 amino acids. Germline lookup yields CDR1 LGHNA and CDR2 YNFKEQ.

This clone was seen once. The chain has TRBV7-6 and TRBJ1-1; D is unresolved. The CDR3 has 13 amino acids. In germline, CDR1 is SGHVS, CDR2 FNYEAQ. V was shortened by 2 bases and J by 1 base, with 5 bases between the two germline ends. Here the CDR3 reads CASSLSRNTEAFF. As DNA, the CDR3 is TGTGCCAGCAGCTTATCTCGGAACACTGAAGCTTTCTTT.

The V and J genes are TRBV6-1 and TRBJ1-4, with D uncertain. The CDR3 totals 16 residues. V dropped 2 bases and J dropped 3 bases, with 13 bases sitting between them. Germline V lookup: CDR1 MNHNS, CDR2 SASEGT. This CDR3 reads CASSERVRAANEKLFF. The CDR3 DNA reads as TGTGCCAGCAGTGAACGTGTGAGGGCGGCTAATGAAAAACTGTTTTTT.

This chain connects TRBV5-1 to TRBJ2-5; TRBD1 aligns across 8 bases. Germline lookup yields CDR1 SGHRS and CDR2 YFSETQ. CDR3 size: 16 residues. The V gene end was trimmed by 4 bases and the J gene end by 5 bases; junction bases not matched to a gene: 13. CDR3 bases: TGCGCCAGCAGCGGGAGACAGGGGCTCTTAGTTGAGACCCAGTACTTC. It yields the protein CASSGRQGLLVETQYF. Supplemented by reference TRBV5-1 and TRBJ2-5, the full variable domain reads KAGVTQTPRYLIKTRGQQVTLSCSPISGHRSVSWYQQTPGQGLQFLFEYFSETQRNKGNFPGRFSGRQFSNSRSEMNVSTLELGDSALYLCASSGRQGLLVETQYFGPGTRLLVL.

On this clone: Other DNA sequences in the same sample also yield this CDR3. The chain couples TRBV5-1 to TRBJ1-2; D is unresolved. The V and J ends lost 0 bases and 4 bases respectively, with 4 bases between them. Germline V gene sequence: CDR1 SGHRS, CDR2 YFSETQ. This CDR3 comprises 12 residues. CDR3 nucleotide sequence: TGCGCCAGCAGCTTGGCGGGCTATGGCTACACCTTC. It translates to CASSLAGYGYTF. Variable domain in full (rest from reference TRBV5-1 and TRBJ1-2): KAGVTQTPRYLIKTRGQQVTLSCSPISGHRSVSWYQQTPGQGLQFLFEYFSETQRNKGNFPGRFSGRQFSNSRSEMNVSTLELGDSALYLCASSLAGYGYTFGSGTRLTVV.

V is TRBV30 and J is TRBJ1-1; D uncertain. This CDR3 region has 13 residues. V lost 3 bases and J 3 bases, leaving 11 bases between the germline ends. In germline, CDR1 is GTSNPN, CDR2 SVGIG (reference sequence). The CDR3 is CAWRSERYTEAFF. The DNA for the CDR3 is TGTGCCTGGAGGTCGGAGCGTTACACTGAAGCTTTCTTT.

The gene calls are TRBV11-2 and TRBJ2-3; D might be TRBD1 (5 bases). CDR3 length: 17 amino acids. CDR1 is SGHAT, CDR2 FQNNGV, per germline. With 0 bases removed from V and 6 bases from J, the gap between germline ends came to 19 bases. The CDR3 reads CASSLEENRPIPDTQYF. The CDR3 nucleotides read TGTGCCAGCAGCTTAGAGGAGAACAGGCCCATACCCGATACGCAGTATTTT.

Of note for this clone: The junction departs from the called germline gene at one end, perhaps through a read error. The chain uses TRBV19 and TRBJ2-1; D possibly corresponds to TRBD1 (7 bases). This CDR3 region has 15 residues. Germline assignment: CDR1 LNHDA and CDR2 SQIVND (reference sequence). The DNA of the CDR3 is TGTGCCAGTAGGATAGGAGGGGGCACCTACAATGAGCAGTTCTTC. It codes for CASRIGGGTYNEQFF. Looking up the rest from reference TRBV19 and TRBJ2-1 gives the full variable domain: DGGITQSPKYLFRKEGQNVTLSCEQNLNHDAMYWYRQDPGQGLRLIYYSQIVNDFQKGDIAEGYSVSREKKESFPLTVTSAQKNPTAFYLCASRIGGGTYNEQFFGPGTRLTVL.

The CDR3 is CASSPPGLRVNEQFF. CDR3 nucleotide sequence: TGTGCCAGCAGTCCTCCGGGCCTCAGGGTCAATGAGCAGTTCTTC. This chain links TRBV28 with TRBJ2-1, with D possibly matching TRBD1 (5 bases). Germline-derived CDR1 and CDR2 are MDHEN and SYDVKM. The CDR3 sequence is 15 residues long. Trimming left V 5 bases short and J 6 bases short, with 17 bases between.

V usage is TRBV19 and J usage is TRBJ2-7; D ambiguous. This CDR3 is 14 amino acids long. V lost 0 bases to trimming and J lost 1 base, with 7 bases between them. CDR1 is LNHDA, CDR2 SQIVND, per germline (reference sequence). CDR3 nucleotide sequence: TGTGCCAGTAGTATAGACGAGGAGTCCTACGAGCAGTACTTC. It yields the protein CASSIDEESYEQYF.

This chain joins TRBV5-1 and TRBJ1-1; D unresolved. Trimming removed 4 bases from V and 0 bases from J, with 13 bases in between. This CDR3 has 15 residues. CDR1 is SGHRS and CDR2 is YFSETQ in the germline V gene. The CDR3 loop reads CASSLRGALNTEAFF. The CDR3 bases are TGCGCCAGCAGCCTCCGGGGAGCCCTGAACACTGAAGCTTTCTTT.

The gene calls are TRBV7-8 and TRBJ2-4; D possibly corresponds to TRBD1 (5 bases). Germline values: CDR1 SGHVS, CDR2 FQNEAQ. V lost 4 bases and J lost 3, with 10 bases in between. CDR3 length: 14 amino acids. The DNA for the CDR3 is TGTGCCAGCAGCTCCGCCAGGGACAAAAACATTCAGTACTTC. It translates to CASSSARDKNIQYF.

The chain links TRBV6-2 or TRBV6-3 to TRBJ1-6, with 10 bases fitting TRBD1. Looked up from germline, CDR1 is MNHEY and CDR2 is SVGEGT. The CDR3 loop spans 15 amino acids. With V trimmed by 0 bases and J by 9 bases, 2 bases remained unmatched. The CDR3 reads CASSYSTGGGSPLHF. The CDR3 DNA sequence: TGTGCCAGCAGTTACTCGACAGGGGGCGGTTCACCCCTCCACTTT.

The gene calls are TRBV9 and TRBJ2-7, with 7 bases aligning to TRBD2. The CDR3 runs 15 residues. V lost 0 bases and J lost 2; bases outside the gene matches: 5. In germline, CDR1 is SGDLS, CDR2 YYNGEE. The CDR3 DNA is TGTGCCAGCAGCGTAGAGGTTAGCGGGCCCTACGAGCAGTACTTC. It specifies CASSVEVSGPYEQYF.

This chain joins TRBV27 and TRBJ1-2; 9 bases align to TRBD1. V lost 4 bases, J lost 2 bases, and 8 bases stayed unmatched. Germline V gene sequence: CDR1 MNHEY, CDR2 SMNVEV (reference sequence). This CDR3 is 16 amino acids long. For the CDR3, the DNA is TGTGCCAGCAGTTCGGGACAGGGCTTAAGAAACTATGGCTACACCTTC. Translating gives CASSSGQGLRNYGYTF.

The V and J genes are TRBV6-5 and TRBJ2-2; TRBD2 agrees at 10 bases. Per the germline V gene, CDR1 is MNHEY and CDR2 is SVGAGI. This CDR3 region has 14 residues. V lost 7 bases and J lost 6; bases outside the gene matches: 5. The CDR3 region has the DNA TGTGCCAGCACTAGCGGGGGCGCCCCCGGGGAGCTGTTTTTT. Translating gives CASTSGGAPGELFF.